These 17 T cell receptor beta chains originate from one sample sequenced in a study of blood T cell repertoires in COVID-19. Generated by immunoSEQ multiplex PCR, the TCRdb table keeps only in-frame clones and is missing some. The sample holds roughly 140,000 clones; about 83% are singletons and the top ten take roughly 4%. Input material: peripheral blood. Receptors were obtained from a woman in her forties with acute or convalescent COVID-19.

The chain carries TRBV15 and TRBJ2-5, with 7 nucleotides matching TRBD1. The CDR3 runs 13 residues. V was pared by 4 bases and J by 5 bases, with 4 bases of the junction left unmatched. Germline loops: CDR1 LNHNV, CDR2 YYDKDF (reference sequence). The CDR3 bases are TGTGCCACCAGCAATAGGGGGCGGGAGACCCAGTACTTC. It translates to CATSNRGRETQYF.

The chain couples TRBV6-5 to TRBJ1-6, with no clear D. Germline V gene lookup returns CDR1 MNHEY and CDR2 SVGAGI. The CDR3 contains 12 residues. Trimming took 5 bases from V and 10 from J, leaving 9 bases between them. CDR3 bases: TGTGCCAGCAGTCTCGGACTGTCACCCCTCCACTTT. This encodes CASSLGLSPLHF.

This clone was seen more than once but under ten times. The CDR3, as DNA: TGTGCCAGCAGCTTAGTAATAGGGAGCATCACTGAAGCTTTCTTT. Its translation: CASSLVIGSITEAFF. V usage is TRBV13 and J usage is TRBJ1-1; the D is unclear. Trimming pared 1 base from V and 4 bases from J, leaving 13 bases between. The CDR3 has 15 amino acids. From germline, CDR1 is PRHDT and CDR2 FYEKMQ (reference sequence).

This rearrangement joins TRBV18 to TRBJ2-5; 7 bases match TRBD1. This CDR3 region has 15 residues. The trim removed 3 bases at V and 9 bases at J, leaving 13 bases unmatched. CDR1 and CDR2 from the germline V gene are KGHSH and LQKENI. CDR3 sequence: CASSPPSDGQGAQYF. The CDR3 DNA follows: TGTGCCAGCTCACCCCCTTCTGATGGCCAGGGGGCCCAGTACTTC.

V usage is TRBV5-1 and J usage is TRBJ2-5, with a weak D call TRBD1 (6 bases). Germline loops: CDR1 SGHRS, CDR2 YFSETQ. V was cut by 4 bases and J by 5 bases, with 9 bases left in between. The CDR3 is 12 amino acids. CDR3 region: CASSAQGETQYF. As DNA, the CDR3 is TGCGCCAGCAGCGCCCAGGGGGAGACCCAGTACTTC.

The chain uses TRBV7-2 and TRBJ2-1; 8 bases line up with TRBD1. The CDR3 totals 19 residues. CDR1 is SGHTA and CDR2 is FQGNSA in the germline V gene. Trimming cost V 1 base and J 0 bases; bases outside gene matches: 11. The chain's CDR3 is CASSLGIAGTGSSYNEQFF. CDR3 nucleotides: TGTGCCAGCAGCTTAGGTATTGCGGGGACAGGCAGCTCCTACAATGAGCAGTTCTTC.

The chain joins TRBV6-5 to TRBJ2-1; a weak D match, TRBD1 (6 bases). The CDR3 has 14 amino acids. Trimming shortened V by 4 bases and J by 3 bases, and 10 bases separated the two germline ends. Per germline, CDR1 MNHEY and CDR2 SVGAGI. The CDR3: CASSFADSYNEQFF. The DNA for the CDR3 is TGTGCCAGCAGTTTTGCGGACAGCTACAATGAGCAGTTCTTC.

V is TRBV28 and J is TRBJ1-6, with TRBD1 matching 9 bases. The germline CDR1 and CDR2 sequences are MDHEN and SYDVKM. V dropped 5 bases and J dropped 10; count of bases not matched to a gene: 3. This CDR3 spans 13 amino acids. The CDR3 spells CASSPTGGSPLHF. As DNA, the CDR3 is TGTGCCAGCAGTCCTACAGGGGGCTCACCCCTCCACTTT.

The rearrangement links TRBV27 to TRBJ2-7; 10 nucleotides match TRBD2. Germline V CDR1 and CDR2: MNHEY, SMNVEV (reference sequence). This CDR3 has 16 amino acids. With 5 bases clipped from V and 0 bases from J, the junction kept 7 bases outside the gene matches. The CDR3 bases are TGTGCCAGCAGTCCCATTAGCGGGAGGCCCTCCTACGAGCAGTACTTC. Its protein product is CASSPISGRPSYEQYF.

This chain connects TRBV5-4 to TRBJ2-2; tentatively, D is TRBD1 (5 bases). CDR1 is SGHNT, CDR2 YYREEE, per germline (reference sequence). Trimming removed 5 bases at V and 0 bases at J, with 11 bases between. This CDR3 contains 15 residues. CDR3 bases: TGTGCCAGCAGATCGCCAGGGTCGAACACCGGGGAGCTGTTTTTT. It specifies CASRSPGSNTGELFF.

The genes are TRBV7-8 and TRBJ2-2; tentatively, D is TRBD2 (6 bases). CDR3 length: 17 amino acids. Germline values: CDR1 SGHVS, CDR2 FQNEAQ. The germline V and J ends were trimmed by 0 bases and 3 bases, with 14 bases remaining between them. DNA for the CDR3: TGTGCCAGCAGCTTAGCGGTGGGGCGGGACTACACCGGGGAGCTGTTTTTT. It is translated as CASSLAVGRDYTGELFF. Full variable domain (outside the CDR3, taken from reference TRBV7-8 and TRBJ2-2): GAGVSQSPRYKVAKRGQDVALRCDPISGHVSLFWYQQALGQGPEFLTYFQNEAQLDKSGLPSDRFFAERPEGSVSTLKIQRTQQEDSAVYLCASSLAVGRDYTGELFFGEGSRLTVL.

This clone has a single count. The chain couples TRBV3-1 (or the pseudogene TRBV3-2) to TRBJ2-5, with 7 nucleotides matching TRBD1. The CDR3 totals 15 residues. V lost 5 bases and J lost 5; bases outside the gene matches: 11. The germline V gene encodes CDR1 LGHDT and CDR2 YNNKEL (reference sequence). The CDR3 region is CASSSGRGLGETQYF. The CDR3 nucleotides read TGTGCCAGCAGCTCGGGAAGGGGGCTTGGGGAGACCCAGTACTTC.

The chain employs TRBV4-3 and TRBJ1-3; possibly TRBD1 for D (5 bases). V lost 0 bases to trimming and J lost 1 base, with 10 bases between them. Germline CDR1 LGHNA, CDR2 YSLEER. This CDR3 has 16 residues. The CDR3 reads CASSQEFRDSGNTIYF. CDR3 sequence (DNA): TGCGCCAGCAGCCAAGAATTCAGGGATTCTGGAAACACCATATATTTT.

The CDR3 sequence is CASSYRDRASSNYGYTF. The CDR3 coding sequence is TGTGCCAGCAGCTACCGGGACAGAGCCTCTTCTAACTATGGCTACACCTTC. The J gene is TRBJ1-2, the V gene TRBV5-8; the match to TRBD1 covers 7 bases. V was pared by 3 bases and J by 0 bases, with 11 bases of the junction left unmatched. Germline V gene sequence: CDR1 SGHTS, CDR2 YDEGEE. The CDR3 sequence is 17 residues long. Supplemented by reference TRBV5-8 and TRBJ1-2, the full variable domain reads EAGVTQSPTHLIKTRGQQATLRCSPISGHTSVYWYQQALGLGLQFLLWYDEGEERNRGNFPPRFSGRQFPNYSSELNVNALELEDSALYLCASSYRDRASSNYGYTFGSGTRLTVV.

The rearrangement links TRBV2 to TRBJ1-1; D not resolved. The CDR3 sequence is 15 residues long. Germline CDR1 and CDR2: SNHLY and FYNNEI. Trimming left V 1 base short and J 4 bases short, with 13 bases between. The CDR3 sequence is CASSEEEALGTEAFF. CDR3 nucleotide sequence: TGTGCCAGCAGTGAAGAGGAGGCTCTGGGCACTGAAGCTTTCTTT.

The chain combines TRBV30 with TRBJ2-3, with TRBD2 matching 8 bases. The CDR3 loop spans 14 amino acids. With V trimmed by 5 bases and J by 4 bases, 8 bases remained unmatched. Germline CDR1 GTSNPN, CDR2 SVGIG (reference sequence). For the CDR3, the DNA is TGTGCCTGGGGTTCGGGGGGGGGCGCAGATACGCAGTATTTT. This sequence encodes CAWGSGGGADTQYF. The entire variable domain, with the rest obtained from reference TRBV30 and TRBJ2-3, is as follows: SQTIHQWPATLVQPVGSPLSLECTVEGTSNPNLYWYRQAAGRGLQLLFYSVGIGQISSEVPQNLSASRPQDRQFILSSKKLLLSDSGFYLCAWGSGGGADTQYFGPGTRLTVL.

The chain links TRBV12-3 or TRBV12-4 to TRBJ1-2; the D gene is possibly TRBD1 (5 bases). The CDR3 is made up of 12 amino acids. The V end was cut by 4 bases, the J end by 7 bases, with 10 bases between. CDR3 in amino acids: CASSWGRAGYTF. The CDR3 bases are TGTGCCAGCAGTTGGGGCAGGGCTGGCTACACCTTC.